This T cell receptor beta chain was retrieved from a study of identical twins (dated by TCRdb to the mid-2010s). Some background on the complete study: TCR alpha and beta repertoires from monozygotic twins, unrelated adults of various ages and cord blood were deep-sequenced to test whether fetal clonotypes persist. Replicate twin experiments were performed at different times using different library preparation protocols to rule out contamination. Here is what the overall study found, with its caveats: Fewer insertions were carried by abundant cord blood beta clonotypes; a weaker similar trend was observed in young adult naive repertoires, while no such trend was observed in memory repertoires. A weaker excess of twin sharing was found in beta out-of-frame sequences because the signal-to-noise ratio was lowered by fewer shared sequences. Zero-insertion analyses could be partly confounded by invariant T cells such as MAIT and iNKT, although diverse VJ usage argued against such confounding for most clonotypes. Out-of-frame TCR alpha sequences shared between twins showed an excess of low generation-probability sequences compared with coincidental sharing between unrelated individuals. In monozygotic twins, recombination models systematically underestimated out-of-frame TCR alpha sharing, but the models matched the sharing seen between unrelated individuals. Because the same donors could not be followed over many years, the conclusions depended on cross-sectional statistical analysis.

Library generation was performed with 5' RACE. Sequencing was carried out with an Illumina HiSeq 2000. A universal primer binding site was added through template switching, and the final cDNA carried a unique molecular identifier so that TCR cDNA molecules could be counted accurately. First-strand cDNA for TCR alpha and beta chains was synthesized from specific primers in the conserved constant-segment region. To control for contamination, each cDNA library was double barcoded with a SMART-Mk sample barcode plus Illumina barcodes. TruSeq adapter sequences, together with Illumina sample barcodes, were added in two successive PCR steps. The TCR alpha and beta cDNA libraries were sequenced on the Illumina HiSeq platform using custom primers. The study's own analysis went as follows. MiGEC was used to process raw reads and extract unique molecular identifiers, and MiXCR was used to find CDR3 positions. For each individual, recombination models were inferred using an EM algorithm with the repgenHMM and IGoR tools. Shared clonotypes were analyzed with the tcR package in R, and sharing was normalized by the product of cloneset sizes. To study raw recombination without the effects of thymic and clonal selection, out-of-frame nonproductive sequences were analyzed. TCRdb reworked the public reads: Q25 trimming with fastp, MiXCR clone assembly, productive beta chains retained. When rows share a CDR3 protein, they turn into one entry using the most common DNA and genes. The V and J calls reflect TCRdb's pipeline rather than the authors' work. A total of about 200,000 distinct CDR3 sequences appear in this sample, 15% to 20% of them only once. The ten largest clones represent 35% to 45% of the sample.

Only healthy Caucasian donors were included. Three pairs of female monozygotic twins, all aged roughly 18 to 29 years, were included in the twin cohort. Positive isolation kits from Invitrogen were used to isolate CD4+ and CD8+ T cell populations. The sample holds a few counts of this clonotype. The antigen it recognizes is unknown. No much larger clone exists at a distance of one base, and base qualities are not known. The germline V gene specifies MNHEY as CDR1 and SVGAGI as CDR2. The CDR3 holds 16 amino acids from the cysteine to the phenylalanine. CDR3 DNA is the only sequence kept; it has 48 bases, read in frame from the first base. V loses 2 bases, J loses 4 bases, and the germline ends lie 15 bases apart. These data were also filed under a second study, of T cells expressing NK-cell markers. The second study also describes: In sorted CD3+CD56+NKG2C+, CD3+CD56+NKG2C- and CD3+CD56-NKG2C+ T-cell subsets from several donors, TCR beta-chain repertoires were profiled. Seven of the eight sequenced donors were HCMV-seropositive and one was HCMV-seronegative. To restrict sorting to alphabetaTCR-expressing T cells, an anti-gammadeltaTCR antibody was added in several experiments. In over five donors, the dominant CD3+CD56+NKG2C+ clonotypes were found to rank among the top 10 CD8+ clonotypes and to make up roughly 1.0-7.0% of CD8+ T cells. Those dominant clonotypes were again the most abundant among CD3+CD56-NKG2C+ cells in a handful of donors, at 28.3-60.1%. It remained unclear whether the expanded NKG2C-expressing T cell clones were specific for HCMV antigens. All eight donors whose samples were sequenced were randomly selected healthy volunteers, three of them men and five women. HCMV-specific IgG was detected in serum with a commercial ELISA kit to determine HCMV serostatus. MIGEC was used to demultiplex reads and group the reads by UMI, and MiTCR was used to assemble and quantify clonotypes. To remove erroneous sequences, TCR cDNA sequences were retained only when supported by two or more reads. Downstream repertoire analysis used the tcR package, and clonotypes were matched across fractions by CDR3 nucleotide sequence plus V segment. Antigen specificity was annotated against VDJdb with VDJmatch, allowing one amino acid substitution in CDR3.

This receptor was obtained from a woman between 18 and 29 years old in good health. The sequence is built from TRBV6-5 and TRBJ2-1; the D region possibly corresponds to TRBD1 (6 bases align). The material sequenced was CD8+ T cells sorted from blood. The CDR3 is CASSYLTGKRYNEQFF. The DNA sequence is TGTGCCAGCAGTTACCTAACAGGGAAGAGGTACAATGAGCAGTTCTTC.